This T cell receptor beta chain was documented in a study of blood T cell repertoires in COVID-19. The CDR3 covers 13 residues. The V segment lost 4 bases and the J segment 3 bases; nucleotides outside the gene matches: 2. In germline, CDR1 is SGHAT, CDR2 FQNNGV. The data were produced by immunoSEQ multiplex PCR, yet TCRdb's version contains in-frame clones alone and is incomplete. The table lists roughly 170,000 clones, roughly 70% of them singletons. This clonotype originated in a woman older than 75 with acute or convalescent COVID-19. V usage is TRBV11-2 and J usage is TRBJ1-1, with 7 bases lining up with TRBD1. What was sequenced was peripheral blood. CDR3: CASSWGQYTEAFF. CDR3 nucleotides: TGTGCCAGCAGCTGGGGACAGTACACTGAAGCTTTCTTT.